This note documents a single TCR beta chain sequence. The data are from a study of T cell changes during pregnancy in multiple sclerosis. Only in-frame clones appear in the TCRdb table, and some are missing; sequencing was by immunoSEQ multiplex PCR. The repertoire holds tens of thousands of clones, with roughly 86% as singletons. This TCR was sampled from a female donor with multiple sclerosis, enrolled in a pregnancy study. The sample in question was peripheral blood, obtained in the first trimester of pregnancy.

This CDR3 is CASSLGYASGHSYEQYF. DNA of the CDR3: TGCGCCAGCAGCTTGGGGTACGCTAGCGGTCACTCCTACGAGCAGTACTTC. This sequence joins TRBV5-1 and TRBJ2-7, with TRBD2 matching 7 bases. Germline V gene lookup returns CDR1 SGHRS and CDR2 YFSETQ. The V and J ends lost 0 bases and 0 bases, in that order; junction bases with no gene match: 9. This CDR3 contains 17 residues.